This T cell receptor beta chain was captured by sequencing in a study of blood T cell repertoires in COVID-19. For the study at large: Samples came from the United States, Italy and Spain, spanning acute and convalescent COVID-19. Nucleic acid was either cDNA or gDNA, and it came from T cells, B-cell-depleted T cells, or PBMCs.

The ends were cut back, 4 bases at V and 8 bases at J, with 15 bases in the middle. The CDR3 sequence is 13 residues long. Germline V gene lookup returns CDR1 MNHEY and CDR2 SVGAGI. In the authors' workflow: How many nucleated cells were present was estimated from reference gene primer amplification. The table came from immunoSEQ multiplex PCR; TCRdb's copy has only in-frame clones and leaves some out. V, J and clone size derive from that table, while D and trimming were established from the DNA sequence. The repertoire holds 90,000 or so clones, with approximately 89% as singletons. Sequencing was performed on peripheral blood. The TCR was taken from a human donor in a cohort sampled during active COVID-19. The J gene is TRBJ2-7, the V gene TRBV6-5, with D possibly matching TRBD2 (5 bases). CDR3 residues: CASSWGTRVQQYF. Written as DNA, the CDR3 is TGTGCCAGCAGTTGGGGAACTAGGGTTCAGCAGTACTTC.